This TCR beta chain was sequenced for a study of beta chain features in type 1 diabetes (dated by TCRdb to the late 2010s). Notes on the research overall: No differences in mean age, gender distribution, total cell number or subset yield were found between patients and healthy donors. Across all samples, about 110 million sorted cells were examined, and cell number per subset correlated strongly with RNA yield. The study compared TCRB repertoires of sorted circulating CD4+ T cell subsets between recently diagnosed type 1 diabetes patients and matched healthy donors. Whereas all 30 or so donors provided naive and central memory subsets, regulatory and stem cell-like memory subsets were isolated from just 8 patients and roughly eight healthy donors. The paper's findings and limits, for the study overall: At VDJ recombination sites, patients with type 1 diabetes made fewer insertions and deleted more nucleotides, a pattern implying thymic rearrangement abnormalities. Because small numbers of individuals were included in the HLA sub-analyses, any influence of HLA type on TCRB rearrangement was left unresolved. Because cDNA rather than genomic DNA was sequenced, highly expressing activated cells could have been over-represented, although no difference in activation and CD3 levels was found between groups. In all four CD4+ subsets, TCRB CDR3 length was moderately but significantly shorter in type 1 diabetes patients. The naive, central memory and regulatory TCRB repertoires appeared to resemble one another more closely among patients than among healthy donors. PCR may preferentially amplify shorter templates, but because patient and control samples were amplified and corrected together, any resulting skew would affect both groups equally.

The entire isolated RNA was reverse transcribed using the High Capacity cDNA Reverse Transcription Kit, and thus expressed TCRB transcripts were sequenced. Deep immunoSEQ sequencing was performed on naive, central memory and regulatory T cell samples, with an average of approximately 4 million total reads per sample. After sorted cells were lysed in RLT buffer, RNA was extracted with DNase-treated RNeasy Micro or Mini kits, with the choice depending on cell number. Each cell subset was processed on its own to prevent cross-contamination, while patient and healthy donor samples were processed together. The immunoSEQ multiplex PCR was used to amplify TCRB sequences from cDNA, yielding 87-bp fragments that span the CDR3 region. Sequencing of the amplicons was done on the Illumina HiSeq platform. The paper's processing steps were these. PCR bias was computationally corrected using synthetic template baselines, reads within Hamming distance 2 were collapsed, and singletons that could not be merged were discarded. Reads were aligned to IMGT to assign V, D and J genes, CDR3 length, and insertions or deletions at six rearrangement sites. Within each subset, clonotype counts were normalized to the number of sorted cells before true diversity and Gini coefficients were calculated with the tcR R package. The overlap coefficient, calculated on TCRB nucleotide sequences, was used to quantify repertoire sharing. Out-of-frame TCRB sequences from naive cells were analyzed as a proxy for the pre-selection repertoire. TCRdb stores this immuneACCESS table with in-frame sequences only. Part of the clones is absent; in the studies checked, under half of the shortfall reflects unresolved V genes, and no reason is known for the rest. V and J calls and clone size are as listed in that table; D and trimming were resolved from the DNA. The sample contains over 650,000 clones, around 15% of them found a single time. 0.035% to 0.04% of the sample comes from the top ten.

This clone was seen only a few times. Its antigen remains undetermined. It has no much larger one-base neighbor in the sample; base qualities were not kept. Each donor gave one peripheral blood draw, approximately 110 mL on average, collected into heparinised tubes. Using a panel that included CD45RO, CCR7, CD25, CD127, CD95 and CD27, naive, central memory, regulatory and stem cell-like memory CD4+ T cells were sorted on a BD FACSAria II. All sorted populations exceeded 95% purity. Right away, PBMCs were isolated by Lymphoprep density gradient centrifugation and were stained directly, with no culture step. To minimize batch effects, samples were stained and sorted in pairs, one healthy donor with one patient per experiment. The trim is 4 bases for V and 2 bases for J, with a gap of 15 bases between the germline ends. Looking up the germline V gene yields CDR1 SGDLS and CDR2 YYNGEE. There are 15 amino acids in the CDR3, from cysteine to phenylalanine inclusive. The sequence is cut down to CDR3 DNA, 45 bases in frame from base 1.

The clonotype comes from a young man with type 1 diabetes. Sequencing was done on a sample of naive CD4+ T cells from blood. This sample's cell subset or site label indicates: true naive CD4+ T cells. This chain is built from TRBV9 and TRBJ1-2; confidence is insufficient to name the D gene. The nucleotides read TGTGCCAGCAGCTCGGAGGCCGGAGGAAACTATGGCTACACCTTC. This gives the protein CASSSEAGGNYGYTF.